This T cell receptor beta chain is from a study of T cell responses to AZD1222 COVID-19 vaccine. Study-wide results and caveats: White British donors predominated, females outnumbered males, and clonal diversity was possibly underestimated.

Points on this clone: No antigen is known for it.

Measured with immunoSEQ multiplex PCR; TCRdb has only the in-frame clones, and not every one. The sample consists of 50,000 or so clones, over 70% of them appearing once. The clonotype was recovered from an adult who received the AZD1222 COVID-19 vaccine. This sample comprised peripheral blood, obtained 28 days after the second AZD1222 dose.

CDR3 sequence reads: CASSLGGSTEAFF. DNA of the CDR3: TGTGCCAGCAGTTTGGGGGGGAGCACTGAAGCTTTCTTT. The chain combines TRBV12-3 or TRBV12-4 with TRBJ1-1; perhaps TRBD1 as D (5 bases). Trimming took 3 bases from V and 4 from J, leaving 9 bases between them. This CDR3 spans 13 amino acids.